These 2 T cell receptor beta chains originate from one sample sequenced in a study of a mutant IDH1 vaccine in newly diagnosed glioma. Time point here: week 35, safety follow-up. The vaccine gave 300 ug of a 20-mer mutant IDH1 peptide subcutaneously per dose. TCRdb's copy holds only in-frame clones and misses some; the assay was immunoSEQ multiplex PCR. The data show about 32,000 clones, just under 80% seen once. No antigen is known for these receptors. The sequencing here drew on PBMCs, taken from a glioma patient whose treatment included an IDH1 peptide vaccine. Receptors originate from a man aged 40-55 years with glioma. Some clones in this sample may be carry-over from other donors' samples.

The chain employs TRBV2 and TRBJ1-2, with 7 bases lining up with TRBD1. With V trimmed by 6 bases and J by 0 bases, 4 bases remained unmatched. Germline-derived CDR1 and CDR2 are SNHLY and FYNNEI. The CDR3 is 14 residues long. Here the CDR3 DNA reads TGTGCCAGCAGGGACAGGAGTACTAACTATGGCTACACCTTC. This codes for CASRDRSTNYGYTF.

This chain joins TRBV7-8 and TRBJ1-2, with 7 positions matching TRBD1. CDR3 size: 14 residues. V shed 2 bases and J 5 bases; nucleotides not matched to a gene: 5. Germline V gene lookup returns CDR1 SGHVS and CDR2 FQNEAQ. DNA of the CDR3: TGTGCCAGCAGCTTATTAAGGGGGCTTTATGGCTACACCTTC. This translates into CASSLLRGLYGYTF. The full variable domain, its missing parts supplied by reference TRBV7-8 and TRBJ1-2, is GAGVSQSPRYKVAKRGQDVALRCDPISGHVSLFWYQQALGQGPEFLTYFQNEAQLDKSGLPSDRFFAERPEGSVSTLKIQRTQQEDSAVYLCASSLLRGLYGYTFGSGTRLTVV.